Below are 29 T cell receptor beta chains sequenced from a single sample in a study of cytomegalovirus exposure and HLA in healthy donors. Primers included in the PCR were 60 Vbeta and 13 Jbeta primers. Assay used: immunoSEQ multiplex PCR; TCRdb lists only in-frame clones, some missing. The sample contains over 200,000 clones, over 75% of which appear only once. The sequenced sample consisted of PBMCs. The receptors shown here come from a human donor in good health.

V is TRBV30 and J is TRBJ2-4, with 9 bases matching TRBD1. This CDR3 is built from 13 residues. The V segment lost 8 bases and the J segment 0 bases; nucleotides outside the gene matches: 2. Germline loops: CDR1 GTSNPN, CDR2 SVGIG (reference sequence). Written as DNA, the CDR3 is TGTGCCGGGACAGGGCTAGCCAAAAACATTCAGTACTTC. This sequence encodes CAGTGLAKNIQYF. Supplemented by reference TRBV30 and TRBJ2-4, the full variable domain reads SQTIHQWPATLVQPVGSPLSLECTVEGTSNPNLYWYRQAAGRGLQLLFYSVGIGQISSEVPQNLSASRPQDRQFILSSKKLLLSDSGFYLCAGTGLAKNIQYFGAGTRLSVL.

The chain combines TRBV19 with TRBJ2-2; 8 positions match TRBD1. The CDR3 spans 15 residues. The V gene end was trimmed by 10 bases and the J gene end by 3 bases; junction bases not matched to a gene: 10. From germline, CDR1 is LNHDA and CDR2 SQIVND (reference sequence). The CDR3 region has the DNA TGTGCCACCGTTCCCGGGACAGGATACACCGGGGAGCTGTTTTTT. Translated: CATVPGTGYTGELFF. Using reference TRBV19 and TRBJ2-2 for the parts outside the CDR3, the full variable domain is DGGITQSPKYLFRKEGQNVTLSCEQNLNHDAMYWYRQDPGQGLRLIYYSQIVNDFQKGDIAEGYSVSREKKESFPLTVTSAQKNPTAFYLCATVPGTGYTGELFFGEGSRLTVL.

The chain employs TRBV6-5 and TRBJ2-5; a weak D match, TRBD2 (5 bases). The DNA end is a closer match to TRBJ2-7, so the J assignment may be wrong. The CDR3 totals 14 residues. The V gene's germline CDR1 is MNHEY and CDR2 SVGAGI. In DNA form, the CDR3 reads TGTGCCAGCAGACTTTGGACTGACTCCTACGAGCAGTACTTC. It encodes CASRLWTDSYEQYF.

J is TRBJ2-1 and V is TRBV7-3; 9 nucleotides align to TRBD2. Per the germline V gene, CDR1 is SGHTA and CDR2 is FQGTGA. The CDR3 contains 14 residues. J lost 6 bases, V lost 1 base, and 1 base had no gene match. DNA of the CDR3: TGTGCCAGCAGCTTAAGCGGGAGGGTCAATGAGCAGTTCTTC. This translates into CASSLSGRVNEQFF.

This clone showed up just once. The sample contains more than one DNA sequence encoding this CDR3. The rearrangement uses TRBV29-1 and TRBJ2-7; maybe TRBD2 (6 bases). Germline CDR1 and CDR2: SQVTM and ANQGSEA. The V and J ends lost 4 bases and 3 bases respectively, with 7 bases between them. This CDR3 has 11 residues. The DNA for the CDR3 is TGCAGCGTTGGGCGGGGCTACGAGCAGTACTTC. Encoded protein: CSVGRGYEQYF.

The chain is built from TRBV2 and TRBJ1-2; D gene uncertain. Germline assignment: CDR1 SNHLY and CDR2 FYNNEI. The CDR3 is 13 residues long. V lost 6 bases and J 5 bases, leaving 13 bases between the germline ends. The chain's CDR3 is CASRSGEFYGYTF. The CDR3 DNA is TGTGCCAGCAGGTCTGGGGAGTTTTATGGCTACACCTTC.

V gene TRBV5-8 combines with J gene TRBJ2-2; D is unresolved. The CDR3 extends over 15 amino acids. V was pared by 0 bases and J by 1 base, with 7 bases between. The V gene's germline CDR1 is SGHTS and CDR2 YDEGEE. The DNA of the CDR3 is TGTGCCAGCAGCTTGGGGCAGGTGAACACCGGGGAGCTGTTTTTT. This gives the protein CASSLGQVNTGELFF.

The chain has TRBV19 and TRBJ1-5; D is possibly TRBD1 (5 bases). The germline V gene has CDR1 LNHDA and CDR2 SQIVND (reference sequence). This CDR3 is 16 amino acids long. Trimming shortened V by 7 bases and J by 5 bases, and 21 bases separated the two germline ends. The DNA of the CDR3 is TGTGCCAGTACCTCGGGGGTGGGGAGGTACCATCAGCCCCAGCATTTT. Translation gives CASTSGVGRYHQPQHF.

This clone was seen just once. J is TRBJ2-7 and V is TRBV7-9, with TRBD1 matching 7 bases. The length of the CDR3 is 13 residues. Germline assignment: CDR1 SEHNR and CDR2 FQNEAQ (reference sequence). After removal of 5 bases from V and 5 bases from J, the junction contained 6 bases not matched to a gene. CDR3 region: CASSPTGDHEQYF. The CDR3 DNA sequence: TGTGCCAGCAGCCCAACAGGGGATCACGAGCAGTACTTC.

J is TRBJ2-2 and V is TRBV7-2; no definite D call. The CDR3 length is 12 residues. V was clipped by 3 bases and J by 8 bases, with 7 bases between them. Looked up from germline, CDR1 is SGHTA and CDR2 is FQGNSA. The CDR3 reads CASSFHGGELFF. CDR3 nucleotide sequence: TGTGCCAGCAGCTTCCACGGGGGGGAGCTGTTTTTT.

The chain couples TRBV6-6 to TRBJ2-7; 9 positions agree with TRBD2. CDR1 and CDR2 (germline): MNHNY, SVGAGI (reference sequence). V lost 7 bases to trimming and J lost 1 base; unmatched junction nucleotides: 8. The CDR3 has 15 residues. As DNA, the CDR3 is TGTGCCAGCAACCGACCGGGACTAGCATCCTACGAGCAGTACTTC. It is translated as CASNRPGLASYEQYF.

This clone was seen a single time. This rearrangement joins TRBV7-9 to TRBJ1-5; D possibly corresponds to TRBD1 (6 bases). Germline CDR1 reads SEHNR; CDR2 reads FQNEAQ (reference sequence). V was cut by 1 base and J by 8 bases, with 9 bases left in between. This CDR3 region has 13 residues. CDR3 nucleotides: TGTGCCAGCAGCTTAGGGGGGCGGGAGCCCCAGCATTTT. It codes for CASSLGGREPQHF.

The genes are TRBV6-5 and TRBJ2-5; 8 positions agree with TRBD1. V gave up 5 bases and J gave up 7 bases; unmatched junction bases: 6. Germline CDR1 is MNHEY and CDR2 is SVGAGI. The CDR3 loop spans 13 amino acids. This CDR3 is CASSPGGSGTQYF. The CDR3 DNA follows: TGTGCCAGCAGTCCAGGGGGCTCCGGGACCCAGTACTTC.

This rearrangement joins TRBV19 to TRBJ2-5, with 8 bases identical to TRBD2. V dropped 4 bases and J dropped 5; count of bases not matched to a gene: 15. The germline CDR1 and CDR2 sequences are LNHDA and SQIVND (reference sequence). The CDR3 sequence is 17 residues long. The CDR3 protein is CASSNPIRGRRQETQYF. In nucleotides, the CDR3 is TGTGCCAGTAGTAACCCGATCCGCGGGAGGCGTCAGGAGACCCAGTACTTC.

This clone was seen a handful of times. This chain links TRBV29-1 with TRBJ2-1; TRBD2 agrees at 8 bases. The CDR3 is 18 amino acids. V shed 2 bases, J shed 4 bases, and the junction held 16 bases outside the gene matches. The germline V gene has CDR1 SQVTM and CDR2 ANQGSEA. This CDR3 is CSVEPIDSSGGYYNEQFF. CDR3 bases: TGCAGCGTTGAACCCATTGACTCCAGCGGGGGATATTACAATGAGCAGTTCTTC.

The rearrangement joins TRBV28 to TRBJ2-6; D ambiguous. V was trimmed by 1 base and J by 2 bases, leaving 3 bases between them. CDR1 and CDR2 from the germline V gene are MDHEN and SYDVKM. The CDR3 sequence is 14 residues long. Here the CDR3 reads CASSLSPGANVLTF. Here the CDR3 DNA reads TGTGCCAGCAGTTTATCTCCTGGGGCCAACGTCCTGACTTTC.

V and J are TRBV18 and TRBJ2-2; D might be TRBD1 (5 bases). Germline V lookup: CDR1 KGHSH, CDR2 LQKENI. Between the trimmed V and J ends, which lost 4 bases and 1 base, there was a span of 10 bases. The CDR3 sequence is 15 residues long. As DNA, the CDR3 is TGTGCCAGCTCACTTTTCAGGGAGAACACCGGGGAGCTGTTTTTT. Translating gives CASSLFRENTGELFF.

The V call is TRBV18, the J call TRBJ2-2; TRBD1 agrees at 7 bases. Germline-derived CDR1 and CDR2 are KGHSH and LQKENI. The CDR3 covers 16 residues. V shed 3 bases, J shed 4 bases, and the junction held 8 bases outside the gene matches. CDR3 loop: CASSPYETGSTGELFF. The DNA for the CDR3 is TGTGCCAGCTCACCCTACGAGACAGGGAGCACCGGGGAGCTGTTTTTT.

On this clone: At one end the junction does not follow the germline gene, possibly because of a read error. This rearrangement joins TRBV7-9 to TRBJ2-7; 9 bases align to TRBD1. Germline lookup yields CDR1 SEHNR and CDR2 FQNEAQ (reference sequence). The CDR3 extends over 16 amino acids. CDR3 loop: CSSSLAYRDRVIEQYF. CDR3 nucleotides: TGTTCCAGCAGCTTAGCGTATAGGGACAGGGTAATCGAGCAGTACTTC.

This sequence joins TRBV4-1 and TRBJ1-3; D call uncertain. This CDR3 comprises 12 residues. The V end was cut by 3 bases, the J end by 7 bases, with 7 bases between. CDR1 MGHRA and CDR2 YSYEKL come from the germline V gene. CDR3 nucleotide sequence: TGCGCCAGCAGCCACCCGGGGAACACCATATATTTT. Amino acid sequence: CASSHPGNTIYF.

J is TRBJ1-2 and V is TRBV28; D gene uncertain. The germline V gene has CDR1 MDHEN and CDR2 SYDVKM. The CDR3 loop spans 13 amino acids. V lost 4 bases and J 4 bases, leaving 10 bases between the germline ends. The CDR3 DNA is TGTGCCAGCAGTTCATCTCCCGGCTATGGCTACACCTTC. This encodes CASSSSPGYGYTF.

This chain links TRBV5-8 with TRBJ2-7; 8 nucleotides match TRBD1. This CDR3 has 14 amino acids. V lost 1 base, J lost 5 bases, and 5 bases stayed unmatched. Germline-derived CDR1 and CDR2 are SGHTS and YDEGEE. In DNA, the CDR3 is TGTGCCAGCAGCTTGAGGACAGGGCTCGACGAGCAGTACTTC. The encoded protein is CASSLRTGLDEQYF.

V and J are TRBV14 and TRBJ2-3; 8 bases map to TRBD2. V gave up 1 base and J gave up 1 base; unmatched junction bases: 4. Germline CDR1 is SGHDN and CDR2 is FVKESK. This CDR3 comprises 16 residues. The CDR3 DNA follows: TGTGCCAGCAGCCAAGGGCTAGCGGGCCGCACAGATACGCAGTATTTT. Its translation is CASSQGLAGRTDTQYF.

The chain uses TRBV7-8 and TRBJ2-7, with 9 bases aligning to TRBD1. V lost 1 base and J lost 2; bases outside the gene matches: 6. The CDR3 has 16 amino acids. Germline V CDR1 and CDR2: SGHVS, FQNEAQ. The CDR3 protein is CASSLEPGQGPYEQYF. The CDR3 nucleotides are TGTGCCAGCAGCTTAGAGCCCGGACAGGGGCCCTACGAGCAGTACTTC. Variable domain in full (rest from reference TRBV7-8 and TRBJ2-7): GAGVSQSPRYKVAKRGQDVALRCDPISGHVSLFWYQQALGQGPEFLTYFQNEAQLDKSGLPSDRFFAERPEGSVSTLKIQRTQQEDSAVYLCASSLEPGQGPYEQYFGPGTRLTVT.

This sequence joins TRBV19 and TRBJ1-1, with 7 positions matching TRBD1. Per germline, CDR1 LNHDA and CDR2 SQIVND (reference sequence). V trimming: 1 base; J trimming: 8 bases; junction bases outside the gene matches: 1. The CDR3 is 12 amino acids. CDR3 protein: CASSIGGQEAFF. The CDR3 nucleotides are TGTGCCAGTAGTATAGGGGGACAGGAAGCTTTCTTT. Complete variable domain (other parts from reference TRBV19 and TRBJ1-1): DGGITQSPKYLFRKEGQNVTLSCEQNLNHDAMYWYRQDPGQGLRLIYYSQIVNDFQKGDIAEGYSVSREKKESFPLTVTSAQKNPTAFYLCASSIGGQEAFFGQGTRLTVV.

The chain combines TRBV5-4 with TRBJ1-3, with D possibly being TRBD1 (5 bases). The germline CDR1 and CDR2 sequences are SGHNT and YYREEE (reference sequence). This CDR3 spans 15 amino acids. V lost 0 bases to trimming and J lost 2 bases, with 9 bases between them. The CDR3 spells CASSLGSGPGNTIYF. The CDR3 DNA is TGTGCCAGCAGCTTGGGTTCAGGGCCTGGAAACACCATATATTTT.

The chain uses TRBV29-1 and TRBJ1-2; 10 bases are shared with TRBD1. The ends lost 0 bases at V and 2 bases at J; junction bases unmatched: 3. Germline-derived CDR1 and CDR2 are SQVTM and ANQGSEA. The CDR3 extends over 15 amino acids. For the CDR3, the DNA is TGCAGCGTTGAAGAAGAGGGACAGGGGAACTATGGCTACACCTTC. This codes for CSVEEEGQGNYGYTF.

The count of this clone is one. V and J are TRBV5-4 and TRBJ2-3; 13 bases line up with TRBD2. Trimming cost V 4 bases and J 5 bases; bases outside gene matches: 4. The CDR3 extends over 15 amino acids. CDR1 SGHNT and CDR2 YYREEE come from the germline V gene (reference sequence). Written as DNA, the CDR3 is TGTGCCAGCAGCGATAGGACTAGCGGGGGAGATACGCAGTATTTT. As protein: CASSDRTSGGDTQYF.

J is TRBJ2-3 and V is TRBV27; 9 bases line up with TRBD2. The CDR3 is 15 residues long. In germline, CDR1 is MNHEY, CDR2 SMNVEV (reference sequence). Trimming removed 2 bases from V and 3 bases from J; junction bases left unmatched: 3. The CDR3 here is CASSLGSGRTDTQYF. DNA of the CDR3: TGTGCCAGCAGTTTAGGTAGCGGGAGAACAGATACGCAGTATTTT.